The entry below describes one T cell receptor (beta chain). The data derive from a study of blood T cell repertoires in COVID-19. Study as a whole: Both acute and convalescent COVID-19 samples were obtained from the United States, Italy and Spain. PBMCs, B-cell-depleted T cells, or T cells were the source of the cDNA or gDNA that made up the material.

Per the original data handling: It was from reference gene primer amplification that nucleated cell counts were estimated. Using immunoSEQ multiplex PCR, the repertoire was profiled, and TCRdb retains in-frame clones only, with some absent. D and trimming were read from the DNA, whereas the V and J calls and clone size are those reported in that table. The sample contains a few hundred thousand clones, 75% to 90% of which appear only once. CDR1 and CDR2 (germline): MDHEN, SYDVKM. The germline V and J ends were trimmed by 8 bases and 7 bases, with 21 bases remaining between them. The CDR3 is made up of 14 amino acids.

Input material: peripheral blood. The V and J genes are TRBV28 and TRBJ2-7; possible D gene TRBD2, 6 bases. The origin of this receptor is a middle-aged woman who had recovered from COVID-19. The CDR3 sequence: CASSPSGRGGEQYF. The CDR3 DNA reads TGTGCCAGCTCCCCCTCGGGACGCGGAGGGGAGCAGTACTTC.